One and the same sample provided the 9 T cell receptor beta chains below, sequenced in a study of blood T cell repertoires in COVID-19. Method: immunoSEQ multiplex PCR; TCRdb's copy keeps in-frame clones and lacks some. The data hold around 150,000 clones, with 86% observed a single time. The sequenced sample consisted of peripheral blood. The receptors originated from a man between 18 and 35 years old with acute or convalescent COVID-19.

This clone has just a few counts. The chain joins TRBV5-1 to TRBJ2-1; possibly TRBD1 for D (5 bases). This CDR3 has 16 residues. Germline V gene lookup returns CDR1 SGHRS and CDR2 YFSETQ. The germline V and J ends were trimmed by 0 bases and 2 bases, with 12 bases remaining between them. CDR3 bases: TGCGCCAGCAGCTTGGCCCGGCAGGGCACCTACAATGAGCAGTTCTTC. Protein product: CASSLARQGTYNEQFF.

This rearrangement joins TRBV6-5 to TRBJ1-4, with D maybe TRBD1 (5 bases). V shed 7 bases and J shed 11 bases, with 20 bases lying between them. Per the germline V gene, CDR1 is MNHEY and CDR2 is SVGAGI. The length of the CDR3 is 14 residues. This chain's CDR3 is CASNRAGSMNKLFF. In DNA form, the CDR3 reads TGTGCCAGCAACCGTGCAGGGTCAATGAATAAACTGTTTTTT.

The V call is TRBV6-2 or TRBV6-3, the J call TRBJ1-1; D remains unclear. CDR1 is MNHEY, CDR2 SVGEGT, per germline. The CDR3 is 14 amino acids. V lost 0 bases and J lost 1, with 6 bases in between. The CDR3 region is CASSYSAANTEAFF. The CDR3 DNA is TGTGCCAGCAGTTACTCGGCGGCGAACACTGAAGCTTTCTTT.

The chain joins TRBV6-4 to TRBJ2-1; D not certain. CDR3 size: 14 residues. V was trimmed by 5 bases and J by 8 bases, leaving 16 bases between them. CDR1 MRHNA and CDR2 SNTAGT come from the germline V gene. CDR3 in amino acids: CASSFDIQSYEQFF. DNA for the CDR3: TGTGCCAGCAGTTTCGACATCCAAAGCTATGAGCAGTTCTTC.

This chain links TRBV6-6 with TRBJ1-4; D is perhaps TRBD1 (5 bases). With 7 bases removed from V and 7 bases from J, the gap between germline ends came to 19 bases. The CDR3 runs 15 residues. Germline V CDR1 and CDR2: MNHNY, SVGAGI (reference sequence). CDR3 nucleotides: TGTGCCAGCATCCCCTCGAGCAGGGTGGGTGAAAAACTGTTTTTT. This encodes CASIPSSRVGEKLFF.

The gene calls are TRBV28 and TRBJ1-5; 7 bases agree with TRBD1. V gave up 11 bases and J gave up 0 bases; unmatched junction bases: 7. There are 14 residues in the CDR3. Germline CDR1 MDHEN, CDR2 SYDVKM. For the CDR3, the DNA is TGTGCCGCCAAGACAGGGCCTAGCAATCAGCCCCAGCATTTT. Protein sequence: CAAKTGPSNQPQHF.

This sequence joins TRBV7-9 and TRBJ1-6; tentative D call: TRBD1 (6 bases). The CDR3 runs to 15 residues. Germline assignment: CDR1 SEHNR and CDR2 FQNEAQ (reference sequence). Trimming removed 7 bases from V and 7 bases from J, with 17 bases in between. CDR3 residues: CASTTPGHQNSPLHF. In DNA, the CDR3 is TGTGCCAGCACCACCCCGGGACACCAAAATTCACCCCTCCACTTT.

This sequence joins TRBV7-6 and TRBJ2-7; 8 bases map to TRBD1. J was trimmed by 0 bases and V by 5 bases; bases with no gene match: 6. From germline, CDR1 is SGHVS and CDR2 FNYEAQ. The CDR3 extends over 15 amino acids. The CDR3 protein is CASSPDRAVSYEQYF. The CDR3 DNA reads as TGTGCCAGCAGCCCGGACAGGGCAGTCTCCTACGAGCAGTACTTC.

CDR3 sequence reads: CASQARVDSDTQYF. The CDR3 DNA sequence: TGTGCCAGCCAGGCCAGGGTGGATTCAGATACGCAGTATTTT. V is TRBV5-6 and J is TRBJ2-3; tentatively, D is TRBD1 (5 bases). The V end was cut by 7 bases, the J end by 4 bases, with 16 bases between. Germline loops: CDR1 SGHDT, CDR2 YYEEEE. The CDR3 totals 14 residues.